This TCR beta chain was sequenced for a study of cytomegalovirus exposure and HLA in healthy donors. At collection, donors were nominally healthy, but unrecorded immune exposures were probable. The primer mix had 60 Vbeta and 13 Jbeta primers. Assay: immunoSEQ multiplex PCR; the TCRdb copy retains only in-frame clones and omits some. The data show some 87,000 clones, with 79% seen just once and around 21% held by the top ten. Trimming cost V 8 bases and J 2 bases, with 16 bases left between them. The CDR3 sequence is 14 residues long. Germline CDR1 reads MNHEY; CDR2 reads SMNVEV (reference sequence). On this clone itself: Its specificity is unknown.

Findings of the study overall: About 87% or about 30% of the time was how often most TCR beta V segments were productive, according to an earlier analysis. Presence/absence analyses supposed approximately even sequencing depth among donors. It was reportedly the case that the classifier diagnosed cytomegalovirus status with high specificity and sensitivity.

This sequence originates from a woman aged 35 to 49 in good health and CMV-seropositive. The sample was PBMCs. The J gene is TRBJ2-7, the V gene TRBV27, with D perhaps matching TRBD1 (6 bases). CDR3 sequence reads: CASANTGPPYEQYF. The DNA of the CDR3 is TGTGCCAGCGCTAATACAGGGCCACCCTACGAGCAGTACTTC.